This T cell receptor (beta chain) was recovered during a study of regulatory T cells in long-lasting Graves disease. On the study more broadly: Patients with new Graves' disease had used antithyroid drugs below 3 months.

Documented time point: newly diagnosed GD, antithyroid drugs for less than 3 months. PBMC-extracted RNA yielded the TCR library. It was American Thyroid Association guidelines that determined Graves' disease diagnosis. With respect to this clonotype: Its cognate antigen is unknown.

Overall study findings and caveats: Peripheral blood alone, not thyroid tissue, underwent study. Sharing of public clonotypes was greater in persistent patients (about 3,000) than in new patients (roughly 1,000).

TCR beta libraries were built with iRepertoire HTBI primers and Arm-PCR of CDR3 regions. TCRdb processed the multiplex PCR reads anew with MiXCR; each CDR3 protein has one entry. The table records about 380,000 distinct CDR3 sequences, 15% to 19% of them present only once. This receptor was identified in a female donor with Graves disease. Sample: peripheral blood mononuclear cells (PBMCs), taken at new diagnosis, from a patient treated with antithyroid drugs.

CDR3 sequence: CASRAAGDPYNEQFF. The CDR3 bases are TGTGCCAGCAGGGCAGCGGGAGATCCCTACAATGAGCAGTTCTTC. The chain recombines TRBV9 with TRBJ2-1, with 8 bases lining up with TRBD2. Germline V gene sequence: CDR1 SGDLS, CDR2 YYNGEE. The CDR3 extends over 15 amino acids. The trim removed 5 bases at V and 2 bases at J, leaving 6 bases unmatched.